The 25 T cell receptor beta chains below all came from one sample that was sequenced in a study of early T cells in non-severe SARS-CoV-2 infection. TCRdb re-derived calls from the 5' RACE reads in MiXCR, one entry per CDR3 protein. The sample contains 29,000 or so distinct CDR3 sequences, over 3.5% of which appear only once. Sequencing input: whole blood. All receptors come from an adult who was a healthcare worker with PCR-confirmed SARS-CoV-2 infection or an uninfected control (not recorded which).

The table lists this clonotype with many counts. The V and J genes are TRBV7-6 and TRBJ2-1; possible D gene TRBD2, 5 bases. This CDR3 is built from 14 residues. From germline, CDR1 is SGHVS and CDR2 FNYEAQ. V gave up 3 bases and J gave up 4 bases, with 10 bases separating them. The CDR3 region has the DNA TGTGCCAGCAGCTTCGGCGGAGGATACAATGAGCAGTTCTTC. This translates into CASSFGGGYNEQFF.

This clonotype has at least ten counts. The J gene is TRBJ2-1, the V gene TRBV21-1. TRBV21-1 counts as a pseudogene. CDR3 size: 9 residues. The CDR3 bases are TGTGCCAGCAGCAAGGATGAGTTCTTC. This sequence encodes CASSKDEFF.

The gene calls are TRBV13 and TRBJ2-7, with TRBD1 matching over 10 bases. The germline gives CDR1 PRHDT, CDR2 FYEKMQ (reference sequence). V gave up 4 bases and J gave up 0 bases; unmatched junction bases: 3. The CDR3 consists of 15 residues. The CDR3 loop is CASSSRTGGSYEQYF. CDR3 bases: TGTGCCAGCAGCTCCCGGACAGGGGGCTCCTACGAGCAGTACTTC. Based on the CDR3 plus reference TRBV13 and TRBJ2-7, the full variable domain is AAGVIQSPRHLIKEKRETATLKCYPIPRHDTVYWYQQGPGQDPQFLISFYEKMQSDKGSIPDRFSAQQFSDYHSELNMSSLELGDSALYFCASSSRTGGSYEQYFGPGTRLTVT.

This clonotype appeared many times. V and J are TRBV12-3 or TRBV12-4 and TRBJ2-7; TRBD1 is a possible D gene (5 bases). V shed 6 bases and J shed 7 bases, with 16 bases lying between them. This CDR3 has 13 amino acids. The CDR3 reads CASRSRQTWEQYF. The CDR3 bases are TGTGCCAGCAGATCACGACAGACTTGGGAGCAGTACTTC.

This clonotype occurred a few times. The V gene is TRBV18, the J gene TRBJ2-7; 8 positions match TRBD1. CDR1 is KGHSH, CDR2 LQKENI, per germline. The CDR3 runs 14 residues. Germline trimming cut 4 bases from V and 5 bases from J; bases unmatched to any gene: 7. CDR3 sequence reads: CASSLGTGRNEQYF. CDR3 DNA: TGTGCCAGCTCACTGGGGACAGGCAGAAACGAGCAGTACTTC.

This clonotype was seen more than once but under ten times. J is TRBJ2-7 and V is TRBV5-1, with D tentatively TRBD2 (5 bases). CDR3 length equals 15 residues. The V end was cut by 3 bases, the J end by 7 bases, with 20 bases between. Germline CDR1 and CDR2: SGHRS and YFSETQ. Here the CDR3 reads CASSSGIHDSREQYF. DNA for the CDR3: TGCGCCAGCAGCTCGGGGATACACGATTCGAGGGAGCAGTACTTC. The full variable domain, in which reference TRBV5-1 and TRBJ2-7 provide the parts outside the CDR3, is KAGVTQTPRYLIKTRGQQVTLSCSPISGHRSVSWYQQTPGQGLQFLFEYFSETQRNKGNFPGRFSGRQFSNSRSEMNVSTLELGDSALYLCASSSGIHDSREQYFGPGTRLTVT.

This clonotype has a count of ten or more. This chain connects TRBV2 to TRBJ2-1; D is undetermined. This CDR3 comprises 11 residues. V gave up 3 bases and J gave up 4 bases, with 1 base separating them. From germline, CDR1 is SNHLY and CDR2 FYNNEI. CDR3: CASSEYNEQFF. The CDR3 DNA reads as TGTGCCAGCAGTGAGTACAATGAGCAGTTCTTC. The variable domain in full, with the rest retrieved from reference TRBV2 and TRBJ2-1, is EPEVTQTPSHQVTQMGQEVILRCVPISNHLYFYWYRQILGQKVEFLVSFYNNEISEKSEIFDDQFSVERPDGSNFTLKIRSTKLEDSAMYFCASSEYNEQFFGPGTRLTVL.

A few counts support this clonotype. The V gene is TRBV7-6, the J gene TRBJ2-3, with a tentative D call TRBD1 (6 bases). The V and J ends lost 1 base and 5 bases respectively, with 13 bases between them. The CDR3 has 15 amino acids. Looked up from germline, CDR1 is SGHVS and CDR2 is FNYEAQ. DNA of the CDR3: TGTGCCAGCAGCTTAGGAGGGGGAAGGAGAGATACGCAGTATTTT. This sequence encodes CASSLGGGRRDTQYF.

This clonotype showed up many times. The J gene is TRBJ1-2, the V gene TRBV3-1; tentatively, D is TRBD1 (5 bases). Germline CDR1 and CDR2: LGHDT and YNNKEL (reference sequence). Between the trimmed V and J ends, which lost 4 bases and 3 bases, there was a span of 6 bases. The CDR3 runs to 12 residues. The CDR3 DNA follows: TGTGCCAGCAGCCCGGGGGACTATGGCTACACCTTC. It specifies CASSPGDYGYTF.

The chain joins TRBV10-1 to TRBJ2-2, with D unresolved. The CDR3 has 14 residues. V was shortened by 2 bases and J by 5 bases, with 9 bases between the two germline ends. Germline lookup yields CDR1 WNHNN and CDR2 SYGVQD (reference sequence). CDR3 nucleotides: TGCGCCAGCAGTGAGCCAGGACGGACCGGGGAGCTGTTTTTT. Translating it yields CASSEPGRTGELFF.

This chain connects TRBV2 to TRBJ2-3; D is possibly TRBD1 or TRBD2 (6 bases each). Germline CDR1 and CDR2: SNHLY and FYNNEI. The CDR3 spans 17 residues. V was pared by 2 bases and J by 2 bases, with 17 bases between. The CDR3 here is CASSELWGAGSTDTQYF. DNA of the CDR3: TGTGCCAGCAGTGAACTGTGGGGGGCCGGTTCCACAGATACGCAGTATTTT.

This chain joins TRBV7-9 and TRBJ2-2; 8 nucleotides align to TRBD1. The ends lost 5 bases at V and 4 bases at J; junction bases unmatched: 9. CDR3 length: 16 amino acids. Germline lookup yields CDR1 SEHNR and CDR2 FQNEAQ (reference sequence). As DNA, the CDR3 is TGTGCCAGCAGCCTCAGAGCGGACAGGGTCACCGGGGAGCTGTTTTTT. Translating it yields CASSLRADRVTGELFF.

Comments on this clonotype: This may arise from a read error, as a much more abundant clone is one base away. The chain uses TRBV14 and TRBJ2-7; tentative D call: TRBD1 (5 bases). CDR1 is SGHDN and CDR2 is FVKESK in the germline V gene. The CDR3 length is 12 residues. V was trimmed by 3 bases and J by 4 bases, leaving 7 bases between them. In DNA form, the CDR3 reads TGTGCCAGCAGCCATGACAGATACGAGCAGTACTTC. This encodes CASSHDRYEQYF.

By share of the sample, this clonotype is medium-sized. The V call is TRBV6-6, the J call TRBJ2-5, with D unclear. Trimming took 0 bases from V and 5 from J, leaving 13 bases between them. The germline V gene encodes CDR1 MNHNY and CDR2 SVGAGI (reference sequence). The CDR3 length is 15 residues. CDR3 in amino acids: CASSYSRRGSETQYF. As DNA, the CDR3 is TGTGCCAGCAGTTACTCTAGGAGAGGATCGGAGACCCAGTACTTC.

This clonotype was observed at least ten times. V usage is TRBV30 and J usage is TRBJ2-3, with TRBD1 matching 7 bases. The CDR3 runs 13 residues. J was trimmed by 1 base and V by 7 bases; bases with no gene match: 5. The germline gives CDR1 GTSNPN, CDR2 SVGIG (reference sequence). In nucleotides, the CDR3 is TGTGCCTCGACAGGGAGCCGCACAGATACGCAGTATTTT. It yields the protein CASTGSRTDTQYF.

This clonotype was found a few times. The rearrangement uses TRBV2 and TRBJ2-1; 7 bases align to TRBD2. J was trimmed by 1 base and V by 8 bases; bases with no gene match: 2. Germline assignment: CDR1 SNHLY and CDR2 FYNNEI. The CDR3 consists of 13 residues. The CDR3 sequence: CASALASYNEQFF. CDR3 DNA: TGTGCCAGCGCACTAGCGTCCTACAATGAGCAGTTCTTC.

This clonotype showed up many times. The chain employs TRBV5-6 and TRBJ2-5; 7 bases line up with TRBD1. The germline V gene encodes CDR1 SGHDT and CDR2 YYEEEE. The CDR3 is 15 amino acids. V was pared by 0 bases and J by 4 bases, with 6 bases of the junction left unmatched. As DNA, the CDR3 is TGTGCCAGCAGCTTGGCCTTGACAGGGCCAGAGACCCAGTACTTC. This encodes CASSLALTGPETQYF.

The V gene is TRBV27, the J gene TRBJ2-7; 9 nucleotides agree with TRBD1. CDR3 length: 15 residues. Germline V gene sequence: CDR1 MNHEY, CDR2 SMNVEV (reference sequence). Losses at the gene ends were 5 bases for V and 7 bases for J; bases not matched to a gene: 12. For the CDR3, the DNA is TGTGCCAGCAGTCCCACCGGGACAGGGACGATGGAGCAGTACTTC. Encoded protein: CASSPTGTGTMEQYF.

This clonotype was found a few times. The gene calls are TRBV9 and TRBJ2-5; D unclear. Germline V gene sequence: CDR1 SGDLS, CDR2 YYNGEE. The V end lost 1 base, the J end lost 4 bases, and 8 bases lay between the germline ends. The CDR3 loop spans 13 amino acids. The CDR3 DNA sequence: TGTGCCAGCAGCGTAAACGTGGGAGAGACCCAGTACTTC. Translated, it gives CASSVNVGETQYF.

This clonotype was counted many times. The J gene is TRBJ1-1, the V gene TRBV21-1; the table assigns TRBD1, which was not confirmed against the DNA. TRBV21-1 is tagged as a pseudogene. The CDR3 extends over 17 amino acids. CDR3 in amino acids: CASSKEDRSIMNTEAFF. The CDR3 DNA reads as TGTGCCAGCAGCAAAGAGGACAGGTCCATCATGAACACTGAAGCTTTCTTT.

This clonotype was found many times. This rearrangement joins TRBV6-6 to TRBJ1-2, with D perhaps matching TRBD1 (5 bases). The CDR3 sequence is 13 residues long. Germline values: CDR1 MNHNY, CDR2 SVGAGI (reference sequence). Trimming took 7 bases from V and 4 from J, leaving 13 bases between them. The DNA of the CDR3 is TGTGCCAGCACCATGGTCGGGGGCTATGGCTACACCTTC. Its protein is CASTMVGGYGYTF.

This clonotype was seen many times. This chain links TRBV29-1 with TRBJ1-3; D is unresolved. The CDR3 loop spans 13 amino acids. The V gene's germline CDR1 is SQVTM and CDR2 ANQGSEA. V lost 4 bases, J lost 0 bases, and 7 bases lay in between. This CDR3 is CSVAKGSGNTIYF. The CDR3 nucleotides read TGCAGCGTTGCTAAGGGCTCTGGAAACACCATATATTTT.

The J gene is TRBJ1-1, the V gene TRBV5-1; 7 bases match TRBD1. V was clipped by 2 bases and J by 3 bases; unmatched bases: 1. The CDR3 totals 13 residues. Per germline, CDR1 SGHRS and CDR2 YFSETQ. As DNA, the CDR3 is TGCGCCAGCAGCTTCGGACAGGACACTGAAGCTTTCTTT. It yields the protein CASSFGQDTEAFF.

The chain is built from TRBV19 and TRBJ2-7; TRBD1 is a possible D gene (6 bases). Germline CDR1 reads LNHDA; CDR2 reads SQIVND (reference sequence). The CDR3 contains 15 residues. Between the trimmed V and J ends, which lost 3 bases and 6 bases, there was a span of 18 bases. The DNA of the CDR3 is TGTGCCAGTAGTATCGTCGCGACAGGACCGTCCGAGCAGTACTTC. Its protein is CASSIVATGPSEQYF.

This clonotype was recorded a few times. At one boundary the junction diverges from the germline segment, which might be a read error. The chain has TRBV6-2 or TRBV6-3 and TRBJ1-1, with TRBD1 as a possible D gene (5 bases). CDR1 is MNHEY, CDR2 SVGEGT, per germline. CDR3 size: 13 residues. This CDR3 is CASSGTDNTEVFF. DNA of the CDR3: TGTGCCAGCAGTGGGACGGATAACACTGAAGTTTTCTTT.